These 24 T cell receptor beta chains were all obtained from the same sample, sequenced in a study of tumor-infiltrating lymphocytes in primary liver carcinoma. RNA was extracted from whole blood without cell sorting, alongside germline DNA. Making TCR beta cDNA involved approximately 0.5 ug total RNA and a constant-region primer. Researchers made the TCR beta libraries by running three nested multiplex PCR rounds with slightly modified ARM-PCR. TRBV1-TRBV30 forward primers paired with a C-beta reverse primer were used in the first two PCR rounds, which ran about 11 cycles each. TCRdb reprocessed the multiplex PCR reads with MiXCR, giving one entry per CDR3 protein. The data contain about 310,000 distinct CDR3 sequences, approximately 58% of them singletons. What was sequenced was peripheral blood. The receptors stem from a woman aged 25 to 39 with primary liver carcinoma and hepatitis B virus infection.

The chain employs TRBV5-4 and TRBJ2-2; a possible D gene is TRBD1 (6 bases). V gave up 0 bases and J gave up 5 bases, with 14 bases separating them. The CDR3 is 16 residues long. Germline CDR1 reads SGHNT; CDR2 reads YYREEE (reference sequence). The CDR3 region is CASSLEGTSPTGELFF. The DNA for the CDR3 is TGTGCCAGCAGCTTGGAAGGGACAAGTCCGACCGGGGAGCTGTTTTTT.

The chain joins TRBV11-2 to TRBJ2-3; 16 bases are shared with TRBD2. The V gene's germline CDR1 is SGHAT and CDR2 FQNNGV. J was trimmed by 15 bases and V by 0 bases; bases with no gene match: 15. The CDR3 totals 18 residues. CDR3 residues: CASSLDAGLAGGKDTLYF. CDR3 nucleotides: TGTGCCAGCAGCTTAGATGCGGGACTAGCGGGAGGGAAAGATACGCTTTATTTT. Full variable domain (missing parts from reference TRBV11-2 and TRBJ2-3): EAGVAQSPRYKIIEKRQSVAFWCNPISGHATLYWYQQILGQGPKLLIQFQNNGVVDDSQLPKDRFSAERLKGVDSTLKIQPAKLEDSAVYLCASSLDAGLAGGKDTLYFGPGTRLTVL.

This clonotype was picked up many times. The rearrangement joins TRBV12-3 or TRBV12-4 to TRBJ1-1; D unclear. The CDR3 is 15 amino acids. V was shortened by 3 bases and J by 1 base, with 12 bases between the two germline ends. CDR3 sequence (DNA): TGTGCCAGCAGTTTCGGCCAGCTAGGGAACACTGAAGCTTTCTTT. Protein sequence: CASSFGQLGNTEAFF.

As for this clonotype: The germline gene is not matched at one end of the junction; a read error may be the cause. This sequence joins TRBV6-6 and TRBJ1-1; 7 bases are a match to TRBD1. Germline V lookup: CDR1 MNHNY, CDR2 SVGAGI (reference sequence). The CDR3 loop spans 14 amino acids. CDR3: CASSQRQGITKAFF. CDR3 sequence (DNA): TGTGCCAGCAGCCAAAGACAGGGAATCACTAAAGCTTTCTTT.

This clonotype occurred a few times. A much larger clone differs from this one at a single base, so this may be a read error. The conserved phenylalanine or tryptophan normally closing the CDR3 is absent here, so this likely arose from a read error. V gene TRBV12-3 or TRBV12-4 combines with J gene TRBJ1-4, with D possibly being TRBD1 (5 bases). The CDR3 runs 15 residues. Trimming took off 7 bases at V and 5 bases at J, with 17 bases between the two ends. Here the CDR3 reads CASTRGAGSNEKLFL. The CDR3 region has the DNA TGTGCCAGCACCCGAGGGGCAGGCTCAAATGAAAAACTGTTTCTT.

Of note for this clonotype: A much larger clone differs from this one at a single base, so this may be a read error. The conserved phenylalanine or tryptophan is not found at the CDR3 terminus, so this likely reflects a read error. This sequence joins TRBV6-5 and TRBJ1-1, with D perhaps TRBD1 (6 bases). The CDR3 consists of 14 residues. Germline CDR1 is MNHEY and CDR2 is SVGAGI. V was clipped by 5 bases and J by 4 bases, with 14 bases between them. CDR3 loop: CASSITRGGTEAFI. CDR3 coding DNA: TGTGCCAGCAGTATCACCAGGGGTGGCACTGAAGCTTTCATT.

This clonotype occurred many times. This chain connects TRBV11-3 to TRBJ2-4, with a possible D match to TRBD1 (6 bases). Looked up from germline, CDR1 is SGHNT and CDR2 is YENEEA. The CDR3 is 19 amino acids. V lost 4 bases and J lost 0, with 22 bases in between. In DNA form, the CDR3 reads TGTGCCAGCAGCTCAGGAAACGTTGACAGGCCCCTAGCCAAAAACATTCAGTACTTC. Translated, it gives CASSSGNVDRPLAKNIQYF.

The table lists this clonotype with many counts. This sequence joins TRBV29-1 and TRBJ2-2; 15 positions agree with TRBD2. V lost 7 bases, J lost 2 bases, and 8 bases stayed unmatched. This CDR3 spans 17 amino acids. Germline V gene sequence: CDR1 SQVTM, CDR2 ANQGSEA. The CDR3 DNA reads TGCAGCGCCGGACTAGCGGGAGGGCTTCCAAACACCGGGGAGCTGTTTTTT. Translating gives CSAGLAGGLPNTGELFF.

This clonotype was observed a few times. The germline gene is not matched at one end of the junction; a read error may be the cause. The chain carries TRBV5-5 and TRBJ2-3; D may match TRBD1 or TRBD2 (5 bases each). CDR1 SGHKS and CDR2 YYEKEE come from the germline V gene (reference sequence). The CDR3 length is 16 residues. Here the CDR3 reads CASRPTPSWGRDMQYF. The CDR3 DNA reads as TGTGCCAGCAGGCCAACGCCCTCCTGGGGGAGAGATATGCAGTATTTT.

Remarks on this clonotype: This may be a read error: a much more frequent sequence differs by one nucleotide. This chain connects TRBV12-3 or TRBV12-4 to TRBJ2-1; TRBD2 aligns across 9 bases. Unmatched junction bases numbered 6, after V lost 10 bases and J lost 5 bases. The CDR3 runs 13 residues. CDR3 DNA: TGTGCCAACGGTCCTAGCGGGAACAATGAGCAGTTCTTC. It specifies CANGPSGNNEQFF.

The chain has TRBV11-3 and TRBJ2-1; D perhaps matches TRBD1 (6 bases). V lost 3 bases to trimming and J lost 10 bases, with 16 bases between them. Germline CDR1 SGHNT, CDR2 YENEEA. The CDR3 runs 14 residues. The CDR3 DNA is TGTGCCAGCAGCTTCGATATACAGGGCGGCGAGCAGTTCTTC. Protein product: CASSFDIQGGEQFF.

The sample holds a few counts of this clonotype. This chain uses TRBV12-3 or TRBV12-4 with TRBJ1-5; D is ambiguous. This CDR3 comprises 11 residues. Trimming took off 6 bases at V and 11 bases at J, with 11 bases between the two ends. CDR3 sequence: CASSRTEAQHF. In DNA form, the CDR3 reads TGTGCCAGCAGCCGAACAGAGGCCCAGCATTTT.

V usage is TRBV4-3 and J usage is TRBJ2-3; possibly TRBD2 for D (5 bases). Germline lookup yields CDR1 LGHNA and CDR2 YSLEER. The CDR3 has 14 amino acids. The CDR3 nucleotides read TGCGCTAGCTGCCAAGAGGCTGGAGGCGATACGCAGTATTTT. This sequence encodes CASCQEAGGDTQYF.

This clonotype turned up a few times. V and J are TRBV4-1 and TRBJ2-2; D remains ambiguous. Germline assignment: CDR1 MGHRA and CDR2 YSYEKL. V gave up 4 bases and J gave up 1 base, with 10 bases separating them. The CDR3 consists of 15 residues. The CDR3 DNA sequence: TGCGCCAGCAGCCCGGCGGTTGGGAACACCGGGGAGCTGTTTTTT. This sequence encodes CASSPAVGNTGELFF.

The chain combines TRBV7-8 with TRBJ2-5; D might be TRBD2 (6 bases). The V gene lost 0 bases and the J gene lost 5 bases, with 10 bases spanning the gap. The CDR3 totals 14 residues. Per germline, CDR1 SGHVS and CDR2 FQNEAQ. The CDR3 DNA reads as TGTGCCAGCAGCTTAGCAGATGGGAGGGAGACCCAGTACTTC. It specifies CASSLADGRETQYF.

With respect to this clonotype: An end of the junction does not agree with germline; a read error may underlie this. This rearrangement joins TRBV11-2 to TRBJ2-2; the D is unclear. The germline gives CDR1 SGHAT, CDR2 FQNNGV. The CDR3 runs to 16 residues. CDR3 region: CASGLGPELDTGELFF. The CDR3 bases are TGTGCCAGCGGCTTAGGTCCCGAACTTGACACAGGGGAGCTGTTTTTT.

The gene calls are TRBV6-2 or TRBV6-3 and TRBJ1-2; no definite D call. Trimming removed 8 bases from V and 8 bases from J, with 15 bases in between. Germline values: CDR1 MNHEY, CDR2 SVGEGT. The CDR3 is 12 amino acids. The CDR3 spells CASFDAVGGYTF. The DNA for the CDR3 is TGTGCCAGCTTTGATGCGGTGGGAGGCTACACCTTC.

This clonotype was recorded many times. The rearrangement links TRBV5-5 to TRBJ1-2, with a possible D match to TRBD1 (5 bases). V dropped 0 bases and J dropped 1 base, with 13 bases sitting between them. The CDR3 is made up of 16 amino acids. Germline CDR1 reads SGHKS; CDR2 reads YYEKEE (reference sequence). The CDR3 is CASSLDLATVNYGYTF. In DNA form, the CDR3 reads TGTGCCAGCAGCTTGGACTTAGCGACAGTTAACTATGGCTACACCTTC. The full variable domain, completed using reference TRBV5-5 and TRBJ1-2, is DAGVTQSPTHLIKTRGQQVTLRCSPISGHKSVSWYQQVLGQGPQFIFQYYEKEERGRGNFPDRFSARQFPNYSSELNVNALLLGDSALYLCASSLDLATVNYGYTFGSGTRLTVV.

As regards this clonotype: The conserved phenylalanine or tryptophan is not found at the CDR3 terminus, so this likely reflects a read error. The chain is built from TRBV29-1 and TRBJ2-1, with 11 bases matching TRBD2. The CDR3 loop spans 14 amino acids. Germline CDR1 SQVTM, CDR2 ANQGSEA. With 5 bases clipped from V and 10 bases from J, the junction kept 10 bases outside the gene matches. In DNA form, the CDR3 reads TGCAGCGTTATGGCCCCTACTAGCGGGAGCGAGCAGTTCTTA. Its protein is CSVMAPTSGSEQFL.

This clonotype was seen repeatedly, ten times or more. The J gene is TRBJ1-2, the V gene TRBV29-1; a possible D gene is TRBD1 (5 bases). The CDR3 extends over 13 amino acids. Trimming removed 2 bases at V and 10 bases at J, with 17 bases between. In germline, CDR1 is SQVTM, CDR2 ANQGSEA. The CDR3 protein is CSVESGGGVYYTF. In DNA, the CDR3 is TGCAGCGTTGAATCCGGGGGGGGTGTGTACTACACCTTC.

As to this clonotype: Being one base from a much bigger clone, this may be a read error. The chain carries TRBV29-1 and TRBJ2-1; unclear D gene. CDR1 is SQVTM, CDR2 ANQGSEA, per germline. The CDR3 spans 14 residues. V was shortened by 5 bases and J by 6 bases, with 17 bases between the two germline ends. In nucleotides, the CDR3 is TGCAGCGTTTGGTGGCTAGTCGGCGGCAATGAGCAGTTCTTC. This sequence encodes CSVWWLVGGNEQFF.

This clonotype was recorded only once. Likely a read error: the CDR3 ends without its conserved phenylalanine or tryptophan. The J gene is TRBJ1-5, the V gene TRBV4-3; D is uncertain. Germline CDR1 is LGHNA and CDR2 is YSLEER. There are 15 residues in the CDR3. CDR3 nucleotide sequence: TGTGCCAGCAGCCAAGATTGGACCGCTAATCAGCCCCAGCATTTA. It codes for CASSQDWTANQPQHL.

A remark on this clonotype: Being one base from a much bigger clone, this may be a read error. The genes are TRBV29-1 and TRBJ2-7, with 10 bases aligning to TRBD2. The CDR3 contains 13 residues. Per germline, CDR1 SQVTM and CDR2 ANQGSEA. The CDR3 nucleotides read TGCAGCGTCGGGGGACTAGCGCCCTACCAGCAGTACTTC. Its protein is CSVGGLAPYQQYF.

V usage is TRBV28 and J usage is TRBJ2-3; D may be TRBD1 or TRBD2 (5 bases each). The CDR3 spans 15 residues. V dropped 7 bases and J dropped 5 bases, with 19 bases sitting between them. CDR1 is MDHEN and CDR2 is SYDVKM in the germline V gene. CDR3 coding DNA: TGTGCCAGCACCCGACCGGGACCGAAAAAAGATACGCAGTATTTT. Translated, it gives CASTRPGPKKDTQYF.